This T cell receptor beta chain was captured by sequencing in a study of blood T cell repertoires in COVID-19. Sequencing used immunoSEQ multiplex PCR; TCRdb keeps in-frame clones, though not all of them. The sample gives more than 85,000 clones, nearly 90% of which show up once; 3.5% to 5.5% is in the top ten. The CDR3 extends over 17 amino acids. With V trimmed by 6 bases and J by 4 bases, 12 bases remained unmatched. Germline lookup yields CDR1 SGHNT and CDR2 YENEEA. The chain carries TRBV11-3 and TRBJ2-1; 10 bases are a match to TRBD1. The sequence derives from a man aged 65-85 years with acute or convalescent COVID-19. The sequenced sample was peripheral blood. DNA for the CDR3: TGTGCCAGCAGTTCATCCGGGACAGGGGAAGTTTACAATGAGCAGTTCTTC. Protein product: CASSSSGTGEVYNEQFF.